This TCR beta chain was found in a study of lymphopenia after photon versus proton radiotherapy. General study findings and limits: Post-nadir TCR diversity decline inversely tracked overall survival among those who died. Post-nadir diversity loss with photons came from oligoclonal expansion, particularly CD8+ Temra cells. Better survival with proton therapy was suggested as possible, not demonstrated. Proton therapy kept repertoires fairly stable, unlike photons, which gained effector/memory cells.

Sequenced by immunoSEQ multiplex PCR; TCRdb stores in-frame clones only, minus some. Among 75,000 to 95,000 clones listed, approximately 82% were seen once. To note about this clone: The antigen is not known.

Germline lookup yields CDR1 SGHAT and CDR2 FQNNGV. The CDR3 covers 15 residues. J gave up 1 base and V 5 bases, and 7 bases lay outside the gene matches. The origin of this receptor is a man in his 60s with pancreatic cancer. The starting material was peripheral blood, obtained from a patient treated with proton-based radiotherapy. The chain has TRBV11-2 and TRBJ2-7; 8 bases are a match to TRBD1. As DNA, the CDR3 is TGTGCCAGCAGCAGTACAGGGGGGATTTCCTACGAGCAGTACTTC. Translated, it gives CASSSTGGISYEQYF. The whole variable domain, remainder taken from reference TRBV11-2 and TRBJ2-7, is EAGVAQSPRYKIIEKRQSVAFWCNPISGHATLYWYQQILGQGPKLLIQFQNNGVVDDSQLPKDRFSAERLKGVDSTLKIQPAKLEDSAVYLCASSSTGGISYEQYFGPGTRLTVT.